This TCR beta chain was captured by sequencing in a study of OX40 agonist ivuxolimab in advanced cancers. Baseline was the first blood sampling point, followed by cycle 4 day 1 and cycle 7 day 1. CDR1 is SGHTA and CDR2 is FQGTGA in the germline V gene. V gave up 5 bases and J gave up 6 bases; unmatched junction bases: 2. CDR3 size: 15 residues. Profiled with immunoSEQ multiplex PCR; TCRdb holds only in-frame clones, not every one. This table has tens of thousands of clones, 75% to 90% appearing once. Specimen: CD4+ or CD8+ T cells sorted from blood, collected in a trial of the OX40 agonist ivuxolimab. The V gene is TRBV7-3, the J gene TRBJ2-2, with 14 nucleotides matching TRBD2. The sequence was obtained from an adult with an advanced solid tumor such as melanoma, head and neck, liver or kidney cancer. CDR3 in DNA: TGTGCCAGCAGCATGGGACTAGCGGGAGCCGGGGAGCTGTTTTTT. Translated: CASSMGLAGAGELFF.